These 14 T cell receptor beta chains originate from one sample sequenced in a study of cytomegalovirus exposure and HLA in healthy donors. This PCR relied on a set of 60 Vbeta primers and 13 Jbeta primers. Profiled with immunoSEQ multiplex PCR; TCRdb holds only in-frame clones, not every one. The sample consists of approximately 280,000 clones, roughly 85% of them appearing once. Sequencing was performed on PBMCs. The receptors were sampled from a man aged 35 to 55 in good health and CMV-seropositive.

This rearrangement joins TRBV9 to TRBJ2-1; 9 bases are a match to TRBD1. J was trimmed by 5 bases and V by 4 bases; bases with no gene match: 7. Germline CDR1 and CDR2: SGDLS and YYNGEE. This CDR3 is built from 15 residues. The DNA of the CDR3 is TGTGCCAGCAGCCCTACCGGGACAGGGCACAATGAGCAGTTCTTC. Amino acids: CASSPTGTGHNEQFF.

This chain connects TRBV28 to TRBJ1-5; weak D call: TRBD1 (5 bases). Per the germline V gene, CDR1 is MDHEN and CDR2 is SYDVKM. Trimming took 2 bases from V and 6 from J, leaving 11 bases between them. The CDR3 length is 14 residues. The CDR3 protein is CASSLLGGVQPQHF. The CDR3 DNA is TGTGCCAGCAGTTTACTTGGGGGGGTTCAGCCCCAGCATTTT.

In its sample, this clone was seen once. The chain joins TRBV5-6 to TRBJ2-2, with TRBD1 identical over 7 bases. CDR1 is SGHDT and CDR2 is YYEEEE in the germline V gene. V shed 9 bases, J shed 3 bases, and the junction held 8 bases outside the gene matches. This CDR3 spans 14 amino acids. DNA for the CDR3: TGTGCCACCTCAGGGGGACAGCACACCGGGGAGCTGTTTTTT. It yields the protein CATSGGQHTGELFF.

The genes are TRBV20-1 and TRBJ1-1; weak D call: TRBD1 (6 bases). The CDR3 totals 11 residues. Trimming pared 6 bases from V and 9 bases from J, leaving 14 bases between. Germline V CDR1 and CDR2: DFQATT, SNEGSKA (reference sequence). The CDR3, as DNA: TGCAGTGCCAGCATACAGGGCCAAGCTTTCTTT. Amino acids: CSASIQGQAFF.

A note on this clone: The junction shows a germline mismatch at one end, possibly a read error. The genes are TRBV7-3 and TRBJ1-1; D is possibly TRBD1 (6 bases). From germline, CDR1 is SGHTA and CDR2 FQGTGA. This CDR3 region has 15 residues. CDR3 in DNA: TGTGCCAGCAGCACCTTAGGGGGTCTTGGCACTGAAGATTTCTTT. It codes for CASSTLGGLGTEDFF.

The J gene is TRBJ2-7, the V gene TRBV27; 7 nucleotides align to TRBD2. With 10 bases clipped from V and 7 bases from J, the junction kept 28 bases outside the gene matches. Germline V CDR1 and CDR2: MNHEY, SMNVEV (reference sequence). The CDR3 loop spans 18 amino acids. The CDR3 nucleotides read TGTGCCACCCGGAGGGAGGGCCAGGCACAGCCATCTACTTTAGAGCAGTACTTC. This translates into CATRREGQAQPSTLEQYF.

This chain links TRBV18 with TRBJ1-5; 7 bases line up with TRBD1. CDR3 length: 15 residues. The ends lost 5 bases at V and 0 bases at J; junction bases unmatched: 4. Germline V CDR1 and CDR2: KGHSH, LQKENI. CDR3 region: CASSSQGNSNQPQHF. The CDR3 coding sequence is TGTGCCAGCTCATCACAGGGGAATAGCAATCAGCCCCAGCATTTT.

V usage is TRBV29-1 and J usage is TRBJ2-2; 12 bases match TRBD2. CDR3 size: 13 residues. Germline V gene data show CDR1 as SQVTM and CDR2 as ANQGSEA. Trimming removed 7 bases from V and 3 bases from J; junction bases left unmatched: 0. CDR3 sequence: CSGLAGDTGELFF. CDR3 nucleotides: TGCAGCGGACTAGCGGGGGACACCGGGGAGCTGTTTTTT.

This sequence joins TRBV7-9 and TRBJ2-1; possibly TRBD2 for D (5 bases). The V gene lost 5 bases and the J gene lost 8 bases, with 25 bases spanning the gap. CDR3 length equals 17 residues. Germline-derived CDR1 and CDR2 are SEHNR and FQNEAQ (reference sequence). In DNA form, the CDR3 reads TGTGCCAGCAGCCGCCGGGCCCGCAGGACGGGAACCCATGAGCAGTTCTTC. Translation: CASSRRARRTGTHEQFF.

This clone has a handful of counts. The chain has TRBV4-1 and TRBJ1-5, with a weak D call TRBD1 (5 bases). The CDR3 runs to 17 residues. Germline V gives CDR1 MGHRA, CDR2 YSYEKL. V lost 5 bases, J lost 0 bases, and 17 bases lay in between. The CDR3 sequence: CASSKAWTHNSNQPQHF. DNA for the CDR3: TGCGCCAGCAGCAAAGCCTGGACACACAATAGCAATCAGCCCCAGCATTTT.

The chain is built from TRBV7-9 and TRBJ1-1; the D is unclear. Trimming cost V 0 bases and J 5 bases, with 13 bases left between them. This CDR3 contains 15 residues. Germline V gives CDR1 SEHNR, CDR2 FQNEAQ (reference sequence). Written as DNA, the CDR3 is TGTGCCAGCAGCTTAGCGCCCGGGGTAGGGACTGAAGCTTTCTTT. This encodes CASSLAPGVGTEAFF.

The V gene is TRBV10-3, the J gene TRBJ1-5; D is uncertain. Germline CDR1 reads ENHRY; CDR2 reads SYGVKD. Deletions cut 4 bases from V and 0 bases from J, with 7 bases between. The CDR3 loop spans 14 amino acids. The DNA for the CDR3 is TGTGCCATCAGTGGGGCGCTTAGCAATCAGCCCCAGCATTTT. Translation gives CAISGALSNQPQHF.

This chain links TRBV27 with TRBJ1-5; D not resolved. The ends were cut back, 4 bases at V and 6 bases at J, with 13 bases in the middle. The CDR3 runs to 14 residues. Germline-derived CDR1 and CDR2 are MNHEY and SMNVEV (reference sequence). CDR3 DNA sequence: TGTGCCAGCAGTTCGGGGAGTGGGCTTCAGCCCCAGCATTTT. This translates into CASSSGSGLQPQHF.

The rearrangement links TRBV18 to TRBJ1-4; 9 bases agree with TRBD1. The CDR3 totals 15 residues. V shed 3 bases, J shed 2 bases, and the junction held 1 base outside the gene matches. The V gene's germline CDR1 is KGHSH and CDR2 LQKENI. The CDR3 spells CASSPGQGTNEKLFF. CDR3 bases: TGTGCCAGCTCACCGGGACAGGGTACTAATGAAAAACTGTTTTTT.